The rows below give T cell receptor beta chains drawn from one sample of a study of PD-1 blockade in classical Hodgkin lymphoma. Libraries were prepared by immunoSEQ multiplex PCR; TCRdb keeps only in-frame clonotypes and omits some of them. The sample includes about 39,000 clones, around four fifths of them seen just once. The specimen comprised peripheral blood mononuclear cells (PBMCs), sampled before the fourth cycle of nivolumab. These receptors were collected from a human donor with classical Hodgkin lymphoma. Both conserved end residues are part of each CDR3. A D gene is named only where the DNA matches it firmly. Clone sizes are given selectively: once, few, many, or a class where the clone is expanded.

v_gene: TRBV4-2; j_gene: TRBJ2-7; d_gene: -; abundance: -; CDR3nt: TGTGCCAGCAGCCCAGAGGGGGGGACCACGTCCTACGAGCAGTACTTC; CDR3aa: CASSPEGGTTSYEQYF
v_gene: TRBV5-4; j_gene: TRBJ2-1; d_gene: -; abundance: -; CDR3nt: TGTGCCAGCAGCTTGTTCGGCGGTGAGCAGTTCTTC; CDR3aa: CASSLFGGEQFF
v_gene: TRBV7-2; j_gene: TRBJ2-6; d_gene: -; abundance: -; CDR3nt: TGTGCCAGCAGCCCCCGAGGGCAGGGTTCTGGGGCCAACGTCCTGACTTTC; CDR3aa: CASSPRGQGSGANVLTF
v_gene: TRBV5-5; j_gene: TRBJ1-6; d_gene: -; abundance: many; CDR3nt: TGTGCCAGCAGCTTGTCTTCTGATTCACCCCTCCACTTT; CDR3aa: CASSLSSDSPLHF
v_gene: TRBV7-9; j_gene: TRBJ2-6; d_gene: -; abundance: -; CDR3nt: TGTGCCAGCAGTCCAGGTTCCTCTGGGGCCAACGTCCTGACTTTC; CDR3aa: CASSPGSSGANVLTF
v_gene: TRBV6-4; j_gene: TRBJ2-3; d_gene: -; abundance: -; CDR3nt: TGTGCCAGCAGTGACTCGAGGGGGGGGCATGGTACGCAGTATTTT; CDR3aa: CASSDSRGGHGTQYF
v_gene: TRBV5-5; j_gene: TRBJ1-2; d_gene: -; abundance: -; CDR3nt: TGTGCCAGCAGCCAACACTTCGGGCAGGGCTATGGCTACACCTTC; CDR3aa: CASSQHFGQGYGYTF
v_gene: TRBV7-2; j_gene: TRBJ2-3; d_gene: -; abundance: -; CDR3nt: TGTGCCAGCAGCTTAAGGTGGGCTACCCAGATTTCGCGCACAGATACGCAGTATTTT; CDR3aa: CASSLRWATQISRTDTQYF
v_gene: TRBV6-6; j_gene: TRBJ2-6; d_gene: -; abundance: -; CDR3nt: TGTGCCAGCAGATCCGGGGCTACTGGGGCCAACGTCCTGACTTTC; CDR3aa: CASRSGATGANVLTF
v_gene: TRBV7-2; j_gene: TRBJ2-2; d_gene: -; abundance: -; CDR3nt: TGTGCCAGCAGCTTAGCGGCCAGGGTGAACACCGGGGAGCTGTTTTTT; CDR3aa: CASSLAARVNTGELFF
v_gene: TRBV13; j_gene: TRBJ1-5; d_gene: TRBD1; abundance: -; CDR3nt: TGTGCCAGCAGCTTCCGACAGGGCGGCAATCAGCCCCAGCATTTT; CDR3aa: CASSFRQGGNQPQHF
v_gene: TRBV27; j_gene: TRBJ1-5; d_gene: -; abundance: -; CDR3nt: TGTGCCAGCAGTTTAACAGCAAGCAATCAGCCCCAGCATTTT; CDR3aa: CASSLTASNQPQHF
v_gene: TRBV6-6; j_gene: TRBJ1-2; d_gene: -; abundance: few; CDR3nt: TGTGCCAGCAGTTCCTCTGGGCATAACTATGGCTACACCTTC; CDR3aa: CASSSSGHNYGYTF
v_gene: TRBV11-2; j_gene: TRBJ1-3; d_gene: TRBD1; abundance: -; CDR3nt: TGTGCCAGCAGCGAGACAGGGCTTGGAAACACCATATATTTT; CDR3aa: CASSETGLGNTIYF
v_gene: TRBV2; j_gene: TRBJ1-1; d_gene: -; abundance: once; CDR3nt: TGTGCCAGCAGTGGTCCTACCACCTTCGCTGAAGCTTTCTTT; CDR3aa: CASSGPTTFAEAFF
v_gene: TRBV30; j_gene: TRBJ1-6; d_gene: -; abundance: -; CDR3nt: TGTGCCTGGAGTGTACGGGAATCCTATAATTCACCCCTCCACTTT; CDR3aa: CAWSVRESYNSPLHF
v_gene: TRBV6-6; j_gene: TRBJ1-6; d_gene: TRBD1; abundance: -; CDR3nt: TGTGCCAGCAGTCGTGGGACAGCTTCACCCCTCCACTTT; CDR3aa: CASSRGTASPLHF
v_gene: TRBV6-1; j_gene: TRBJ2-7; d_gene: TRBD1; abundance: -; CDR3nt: TGTGCCAGCAGAACAGGGGGCTTCAGCTCCTACGAGCAGTACTTC; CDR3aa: CASRTGGFSSYEQYF
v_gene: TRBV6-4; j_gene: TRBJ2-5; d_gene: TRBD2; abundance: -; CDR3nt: TGTGCCAGCAGTCGGGAGGTGGGTGAGACCCAGTACTTC; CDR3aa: CASSREVGETQYF
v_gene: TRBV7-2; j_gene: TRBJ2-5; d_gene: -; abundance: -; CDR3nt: TGTGCCAGCAGCACATGGGACAACCAAGAGACCCAGTACTTC; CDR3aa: CASSTWDNQETQYF
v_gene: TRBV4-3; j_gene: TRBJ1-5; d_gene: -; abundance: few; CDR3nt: TGCGCCAGCAGCCGAGGGTTCAATCAGCCCCAGCATTTT; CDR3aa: CASSRGFNQPQHF
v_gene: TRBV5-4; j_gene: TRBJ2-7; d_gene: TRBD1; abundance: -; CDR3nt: TGTGCCAGCAGCCTGAACAGGGGTCCCTACGAGCAGTACTTC; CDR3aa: CASSLNRGPYEQYF